What follows are 11 T cell receptor beta chains derived from one specimen sequenced in a study of persistence of HIV-infected CD4 T cells. The immunoSEQ assay was version 4, run in survey mode. Profiling relied on immunoSEQ multiplex PCR, and the TCRdb table lists in-frame clones only, not all of them. The sample includes about 30,000 clones, less than 75% of them seen just once. The stimulus was an HIV-1 Gag 15-mer peptide pool, approximately 0.93 ug/peptide/mL. CD4+ T cells upregulating both CD40 ligand and CD69 were sorted as responding cells. For these receptors, no antigen is known. The starting material was CD4+ T cells sorted from PBMCs after approximately 20-hour stimulation, obtained from a patient who received antiretroviral therapy. These TCRs come from an adult man with HIV who was CMV-seropositive.

V and J are TRBV9 and TRBJ1-1; 8 bases map to TRBD1. The germline V gene has CDR1 SGDLS and CDR2 YYNGEE. The CDR3 has 15 amino acids. V gave up 4 bases and J gave up 3 bases; unmatched junction bases: 8. This chain's CDR3 is CASSPWTGRDTEAFF. Here the CDR3 DNA reads TGTGCCAGCAGCCCTTGGACAGGGCGGGACACTGAAGCTTTCTTT. The whole variable domain, remainder taken from reference TRBV9 and TRBJ1-1, is DSGVTQTPKHLITATGQRVTLRCSPRSGDLSVYWYQQSLDQGLQFLIQYYNGEERAKGNILERFSAQQFPDLHSELNLSSLELGDSALYFCASSPWTGRDTEAFFGQGTRLTVV.

The chain uses TRBV27 and TRBJ1-5, with TRBD1 matching over 7 bases. The CDR3 is 15 residues long. The V gene end was trimmed by 3 bases and the J gene end by 6 bases; junction bases not matched to a gene: 8. CDR1 and CDR2 (germline): MNHEY, SMNVEV (reference sequence). The CDR3 reads CASSFGQGGAQPQHF. CDR3 bases: TGTGCCAGCAGTTTCGGGCAGGGGGGGGCTCAGCCCCAGCATTTT.

This rearrangement joins TRBV6-2 or TRBV6-3 to TRBJ1-5; D possibly corresponds to TRBD1 (5 bases). This CDR3 has 14 residues. From germline, CDR1 is MNHEY and CDR2 SVGEGT. V was pared by 4 bases and J by 7 bases, with 14 bases between. The CDR3 loop is CASSLQVQNQPQHF. The DNA of the CDR3 is TGTGCCAGCAGTTTACAGGTACAGAACCAGCCCCAGCATTTT.

This clone is labeled as medium-sized. J is TRBJ1-4 and V is TRBV5-4; D not resolved. From germline, CDR1 is SGHNT and CDR2 YYREEE (reference sequence). This CDR3 region has 16 residues. V lost 0 bases, J lost 0 bases, and 9 bases lay in between. The CDR3 loop reads CASSLALAATNEKLFF. CDR3 DNA sequence: TGTGCCAGCAGCTTGGCTCTCGCTGCAACTAATGAAAAACTGTTTTTT.

Details on this clone: Additional DNA sequences in this sample encode the identical CDR3. CDR3 sequence (DNA): TGTGCCAGCAGCGTAGAGGGCAGTTCTAATTCACCCCTCCACTTT. Its translation: CASSVEGSSNSPLHF. The J gene is TRBJ1-6, the V gene TRBV9; D gene unclear. Trimming took 0 bases from V and 6 from J, leaving 10 bases between them. The CDR3 loop spans 15 amino acids. CDR1 and CDR2 from the germline V gene are SGDLS and YYNGEE.

This chain links TRBV4-2 with TRBJ1-2; D is perhaps TRBD1 (5 bases). CDR1 LGHNA and CDR2 YNFKEQ come from the germline V gene. The CDR3 consists of 15 residues. Trimming shortened V by 0 bases and J by 8 bases, and 16 bases separated the two germline ends. CDR3 residues: CASSQDHNGGRGYTF. Here the CDR3 DNA reads TGTGCCAGCAGCCAAGATCATAACGGGGGAAGGGGCTACACCTTC.

The chain is built from TRBV6-5 and TRBJ1-3, with D possibly being TRBD1 (5 bases). CDR3 length equals 14 residues. Trimming took off 7 bases at V and 8 bases at J, with 18 bases between the two ends. CDR1 is MNHEY and CDR2 is SVGAGI in the germline V gene. Here the CDR3 DNA reads TGTGCCAGCATTCCCGGTTTGGGGGTAGACACCATATATTTT. Its translation: CASIPGLGVDTIYF.

This clone was seen more than once but under ten times. This chain joins TRBV4-1 and TRBJ1-3; D gene ambiguous. The CDR3 is made up of 14 amino acids. CDR1 and CDR2 from the germline V gene are MGHRA and YSYEKL. V lost 1 base and J lost 4, with 8 bases in between. For the CDR3, the DNA is TGCGCCAGCAGCCAAGCCCAACAGGGAAACACCATATATTTT. This codes for CASSQAQQGNTIYF.

The V call is TRBV6-5, the J call TRBJ2-2, with 10 bases matching TRBD2. This CDR3 has 15 residues. Losses at the gene ends were 6 bases for V and 7 bases for J; bases not matched to a gene: 8. The germline CDR1 and CDR2 sequences are MNHEY and SVGAGI. In DNA, the CDR3 is TGTGCCAGCAGGCTAGGGCGACTAGCGGGCGGGGAGCTGTTTTTT. It translates to CASRLGRLAGGELFF.

The J gene is TRBJ2-3, the V gene TRBV5-4; 13 bases line up with TRBD2. CDR3 length: 16 residues. Germline-derived CDR1 and CDR2 are SGHNT and YYREEE (reference sequence). J lost 7 bases, V lost 0 bases, and 5 bases had no gene match. CDR3 in DNA: TGTGCCAGCAGCTTGGAGACTAGCGGGGGGTTCAATACGCAGTATTTT. Amino acid sequence: CASSLETSGGFNTQYF.

This chain joins TRBV5-1 and TRBJ2-7; TRBD1 aligns across 7 bases. CDR3 size: 14 residues. Per the germline V gene, CDR1 is SGHRS and CDR2 is YFSETQ. Trimming removed 4 bases from V and 5 bases from J; junction bases left unmatched: 9. This chain's CDR3 is CASSLRTGRDEQYF. The CDR3 nucleotides are TGCGCCAGCAGCCTTCGGACAGGACGGGACGAGCAGTACTTC.